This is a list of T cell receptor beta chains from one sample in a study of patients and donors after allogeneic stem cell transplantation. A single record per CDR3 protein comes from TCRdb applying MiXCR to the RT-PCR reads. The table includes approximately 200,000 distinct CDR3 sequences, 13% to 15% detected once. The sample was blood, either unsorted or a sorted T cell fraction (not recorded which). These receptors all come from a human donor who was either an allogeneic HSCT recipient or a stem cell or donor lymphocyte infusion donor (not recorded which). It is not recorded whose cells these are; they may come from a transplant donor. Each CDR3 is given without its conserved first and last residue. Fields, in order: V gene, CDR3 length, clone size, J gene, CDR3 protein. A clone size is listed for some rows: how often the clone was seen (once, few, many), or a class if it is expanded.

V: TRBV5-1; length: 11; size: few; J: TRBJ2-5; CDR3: ASSPQVGETQY
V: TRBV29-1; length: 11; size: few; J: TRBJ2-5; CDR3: SAWARAQETQY
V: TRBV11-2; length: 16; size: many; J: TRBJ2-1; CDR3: ASSLDSGRLAGVNEQF
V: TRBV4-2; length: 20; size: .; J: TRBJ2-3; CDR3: ASSQGHSIAQSSGGVADTQY
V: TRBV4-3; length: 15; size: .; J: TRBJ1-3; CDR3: ASSRDLAQAVRNTIY
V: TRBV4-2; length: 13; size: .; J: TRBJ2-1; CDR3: ASSQVGDLYNEQF
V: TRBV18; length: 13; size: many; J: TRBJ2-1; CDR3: ASSSLASTYNEQF
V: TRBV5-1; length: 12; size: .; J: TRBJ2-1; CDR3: ASSFGQNYNEQF
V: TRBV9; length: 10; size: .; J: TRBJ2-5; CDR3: ASSVVRETQY
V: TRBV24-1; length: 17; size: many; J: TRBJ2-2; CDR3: ATSDLAGGTVANTGELF
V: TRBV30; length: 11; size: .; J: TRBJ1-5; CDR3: ACQGVGNQPQH
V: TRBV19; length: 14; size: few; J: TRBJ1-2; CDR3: ASSPHFVDRGFGYT
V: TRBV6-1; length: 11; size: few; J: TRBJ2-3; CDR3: ASSEAAGSTQY
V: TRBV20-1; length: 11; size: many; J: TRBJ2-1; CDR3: SANRDGSDEQF
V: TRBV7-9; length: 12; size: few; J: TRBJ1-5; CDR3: ASSFSHSNQPQH
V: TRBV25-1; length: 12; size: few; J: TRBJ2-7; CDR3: ASSEGWTSYEQY
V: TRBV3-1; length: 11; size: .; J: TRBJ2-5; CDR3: ASSPPGVKTQY
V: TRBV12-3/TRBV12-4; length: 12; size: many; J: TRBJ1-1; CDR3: ASRRDLGNTEAF
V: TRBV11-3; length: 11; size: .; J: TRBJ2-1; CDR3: ASSVGTRNEQF
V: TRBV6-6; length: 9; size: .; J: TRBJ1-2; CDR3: APCRPYGYT
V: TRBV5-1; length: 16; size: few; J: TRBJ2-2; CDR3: ASSPRGAGVPNTGELF
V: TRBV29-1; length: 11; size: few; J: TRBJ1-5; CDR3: SVTTTGNQPQH
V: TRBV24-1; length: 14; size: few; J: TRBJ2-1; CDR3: ATSDLSQGLHNEQF
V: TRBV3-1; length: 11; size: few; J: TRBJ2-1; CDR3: ASSQPVYNEQF
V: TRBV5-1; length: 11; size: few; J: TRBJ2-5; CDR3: ASSLYLEGTQY
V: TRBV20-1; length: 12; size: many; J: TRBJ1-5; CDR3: SARAQNSNQPQH
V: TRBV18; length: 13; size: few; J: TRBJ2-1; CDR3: ASSYGQGPTGEQF
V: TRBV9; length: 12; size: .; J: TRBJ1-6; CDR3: ASSVTGNHSPLH
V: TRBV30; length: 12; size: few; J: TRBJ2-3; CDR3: ACPREDLTDTQY
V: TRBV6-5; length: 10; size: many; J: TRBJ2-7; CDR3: ASSTGGNEQY
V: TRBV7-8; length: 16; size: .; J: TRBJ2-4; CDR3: ASSLFALAGLAKNIQY
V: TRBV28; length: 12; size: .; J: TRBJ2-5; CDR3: ASSLGGRWETQY
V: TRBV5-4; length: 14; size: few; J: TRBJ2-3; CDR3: ASSLNSGGVRDTQY
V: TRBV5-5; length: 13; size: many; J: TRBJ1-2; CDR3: ASSSEGQGSLSYT
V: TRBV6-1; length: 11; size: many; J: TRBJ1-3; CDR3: ASRANSGNTIY
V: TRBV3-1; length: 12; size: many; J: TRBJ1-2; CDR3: ASSQGVGNYGYT
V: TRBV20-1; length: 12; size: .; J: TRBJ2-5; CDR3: SARGPAGLPTQY
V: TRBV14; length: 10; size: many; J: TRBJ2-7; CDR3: ASSQDPGKQY
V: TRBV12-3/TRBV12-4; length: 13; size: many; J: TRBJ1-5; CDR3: ASSPPIGSGQPQH
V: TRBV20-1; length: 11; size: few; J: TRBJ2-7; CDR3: SATDRDHYEQY
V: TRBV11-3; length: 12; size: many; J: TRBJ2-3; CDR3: ASSLGRVGDTQY
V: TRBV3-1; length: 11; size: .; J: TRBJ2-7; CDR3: ASSRLLSYEQY
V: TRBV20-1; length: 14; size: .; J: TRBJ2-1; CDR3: SARVPRGATGNEQF
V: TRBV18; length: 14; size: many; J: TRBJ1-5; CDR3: ASSPRPPAGNQPQH
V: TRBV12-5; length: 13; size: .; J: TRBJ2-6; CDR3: ASGLVFDSGFVLT
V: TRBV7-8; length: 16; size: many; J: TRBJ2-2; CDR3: ASSEGQGTLMDTGELF
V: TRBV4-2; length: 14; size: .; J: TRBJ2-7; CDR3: ASSQGLQGRSYEQY
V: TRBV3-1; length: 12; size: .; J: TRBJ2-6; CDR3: ASRQASGANVLT
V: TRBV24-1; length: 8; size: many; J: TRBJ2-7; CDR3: ATSSYEQY
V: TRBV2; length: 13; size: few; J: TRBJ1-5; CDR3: ASRGTGGAGQPQH
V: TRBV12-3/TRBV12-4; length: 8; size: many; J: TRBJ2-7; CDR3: ASSLSEQY
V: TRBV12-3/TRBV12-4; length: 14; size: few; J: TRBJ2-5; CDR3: ASTPYGTATQETQY
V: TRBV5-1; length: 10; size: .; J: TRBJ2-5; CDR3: ASSLTRETQY